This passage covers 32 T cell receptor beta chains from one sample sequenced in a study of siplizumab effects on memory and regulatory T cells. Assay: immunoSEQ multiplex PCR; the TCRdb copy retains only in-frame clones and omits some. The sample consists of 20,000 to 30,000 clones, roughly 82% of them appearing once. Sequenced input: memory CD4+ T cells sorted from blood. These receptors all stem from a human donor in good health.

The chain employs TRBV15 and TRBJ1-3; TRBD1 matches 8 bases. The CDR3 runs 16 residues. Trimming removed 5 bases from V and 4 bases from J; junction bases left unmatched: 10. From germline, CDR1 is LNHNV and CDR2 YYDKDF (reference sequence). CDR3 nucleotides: TGTGCCACCAGCGTTCGTCAGGGGGCGCCCGGAAACACCATATATTTT. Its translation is CATSVRQGAPGNTIYF.

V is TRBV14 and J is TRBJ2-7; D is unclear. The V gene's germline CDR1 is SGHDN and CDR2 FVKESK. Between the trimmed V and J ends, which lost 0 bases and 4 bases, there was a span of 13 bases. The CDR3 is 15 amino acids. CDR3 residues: CASSQDKIRIYEQYF. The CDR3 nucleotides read TGTGCCAGCAGCCAAGACAAAATTAGAATTTACGAGCAGTACTTC.

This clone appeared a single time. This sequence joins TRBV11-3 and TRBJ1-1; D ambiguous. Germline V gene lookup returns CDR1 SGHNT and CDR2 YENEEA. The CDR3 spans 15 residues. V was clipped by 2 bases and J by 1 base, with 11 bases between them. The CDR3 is CASSLSVIGNTEAFF. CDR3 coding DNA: TGTGCCAGCAGCTTATCCGTGATCGGGAACACTGAAGCTTTCTTT.

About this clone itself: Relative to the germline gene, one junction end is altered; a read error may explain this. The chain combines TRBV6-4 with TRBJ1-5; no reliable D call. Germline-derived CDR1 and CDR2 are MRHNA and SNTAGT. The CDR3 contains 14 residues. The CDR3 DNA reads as TGTGCCAGCAGCAGGACCGTGCGTTATCACCCCCAGCATTTT. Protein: CASSRTVRYHPQHF.

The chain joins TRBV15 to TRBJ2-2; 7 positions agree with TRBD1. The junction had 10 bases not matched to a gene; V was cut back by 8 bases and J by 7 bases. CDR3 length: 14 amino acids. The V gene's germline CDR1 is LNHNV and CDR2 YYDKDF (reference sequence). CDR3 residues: CATSAGGDGGELFF. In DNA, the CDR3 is TGTGCCACCTCGGCAGGGGGTGATGGCGGGGAGCTGTTTTTT.

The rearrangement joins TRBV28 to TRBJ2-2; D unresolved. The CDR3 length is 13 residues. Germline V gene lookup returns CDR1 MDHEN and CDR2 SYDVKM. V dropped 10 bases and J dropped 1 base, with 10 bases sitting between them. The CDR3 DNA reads TGTGCCACGGCCGCCAGGAACACCGGGGAGCTGTTTTTT. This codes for CATAARNTGELFF.

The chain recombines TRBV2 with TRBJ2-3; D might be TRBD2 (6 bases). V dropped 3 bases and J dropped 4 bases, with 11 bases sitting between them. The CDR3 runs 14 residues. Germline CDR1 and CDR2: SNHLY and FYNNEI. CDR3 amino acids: CASSDGRSPDTQYF. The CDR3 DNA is TGTGCCAGCAGTGATGGGAGGAGCCCAGATACGCAGTATTTT.

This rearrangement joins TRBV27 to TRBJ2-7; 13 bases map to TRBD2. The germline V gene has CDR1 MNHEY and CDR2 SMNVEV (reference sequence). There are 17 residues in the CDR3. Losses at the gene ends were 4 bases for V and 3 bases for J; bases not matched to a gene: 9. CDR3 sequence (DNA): TGTGCCAGCAGTTACCTACTAGCGGGAGGGCCTTTCTACGAGCAGTACTTC. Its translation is CASSYLLAGGPFYEQYF.

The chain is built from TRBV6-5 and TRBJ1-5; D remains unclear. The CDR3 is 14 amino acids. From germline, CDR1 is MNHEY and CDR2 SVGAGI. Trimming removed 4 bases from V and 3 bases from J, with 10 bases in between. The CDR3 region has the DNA TGTGCCAGCAGTTGGCAGGCTAACAATCAGCCCCAGCATTTT. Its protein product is CASSWQANNQPQHF.

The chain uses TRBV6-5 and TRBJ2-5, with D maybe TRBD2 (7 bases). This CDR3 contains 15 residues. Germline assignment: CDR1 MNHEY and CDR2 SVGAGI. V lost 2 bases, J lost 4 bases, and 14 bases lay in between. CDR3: CASSYRSGGGETQYF. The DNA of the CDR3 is TGTGCCAGCAGTTACCGCTCGGGGGGCGGAGAGACCCAGTACTTC.

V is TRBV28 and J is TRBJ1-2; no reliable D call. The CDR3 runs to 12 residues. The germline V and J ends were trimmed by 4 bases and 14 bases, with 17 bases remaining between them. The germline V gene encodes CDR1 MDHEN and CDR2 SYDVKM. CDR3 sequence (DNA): TGTGCCAGCAGTTCTATCCATGAGCGTAAGACCTTC. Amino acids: CASSSIHERKTF.

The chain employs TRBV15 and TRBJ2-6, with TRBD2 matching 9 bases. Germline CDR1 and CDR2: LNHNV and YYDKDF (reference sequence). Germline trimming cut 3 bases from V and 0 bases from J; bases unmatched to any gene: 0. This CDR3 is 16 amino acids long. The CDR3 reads CATSRTSGSGANVLTF. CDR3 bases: TGTGCCACCAGCAGGACTAGCGGCTCTGGGGCCAACGTCCTGACTTTC.

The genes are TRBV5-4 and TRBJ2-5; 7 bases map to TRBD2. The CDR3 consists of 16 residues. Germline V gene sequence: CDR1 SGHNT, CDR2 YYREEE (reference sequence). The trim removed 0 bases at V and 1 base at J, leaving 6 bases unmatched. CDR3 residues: CASSLVGLSTQETQYF. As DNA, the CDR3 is TGTGCCAGCAGCTTGGTGGGACTATCAACCCAAGAGACCCAGTACTTC.

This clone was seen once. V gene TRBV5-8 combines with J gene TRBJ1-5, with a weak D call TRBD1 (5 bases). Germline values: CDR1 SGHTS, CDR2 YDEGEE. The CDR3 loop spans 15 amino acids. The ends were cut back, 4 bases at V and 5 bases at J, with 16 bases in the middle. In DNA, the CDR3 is TGTGCCAGCAGCCAAGGGACGTCGGATTATCAGCCCCAGCATTTT. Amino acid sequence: CASSQGTSDYQPQHF.

The CDR3 sequence is CASSRHTRDPGELFF. The DNA of the CDR3 is TGCGCCAGCAGTCGACATACCAGGGATCCCGGGGAGCTGTTTTTT. The chain carries TRBV4-3 and TRBJ2-2; a possible D gene is TRBD1 (5 bases). The CDR3 extends over 15 amino acids. Germline values: CDR1 LGHNA, CDR2 YSLEER. V lost 6 bases and J 6 bases, leaving 17 bases between the germline ends.

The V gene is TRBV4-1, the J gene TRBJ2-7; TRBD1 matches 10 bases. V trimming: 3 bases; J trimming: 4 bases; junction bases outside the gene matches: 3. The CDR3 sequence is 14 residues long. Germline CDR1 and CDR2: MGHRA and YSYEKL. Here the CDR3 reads CASSQTGGEYEQYF. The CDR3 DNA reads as TGCGCCAGCAGCCAGACAGGGGGCGAGTACGAGCAGTACTTC.

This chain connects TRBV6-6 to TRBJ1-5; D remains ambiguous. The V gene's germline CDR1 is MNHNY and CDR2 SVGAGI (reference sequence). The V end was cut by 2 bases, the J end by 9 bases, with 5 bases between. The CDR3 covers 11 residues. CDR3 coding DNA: TGTGCCAGCAGTTACGAGGGGCCCCAGCATTTT. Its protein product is CASSYEGPQHF.

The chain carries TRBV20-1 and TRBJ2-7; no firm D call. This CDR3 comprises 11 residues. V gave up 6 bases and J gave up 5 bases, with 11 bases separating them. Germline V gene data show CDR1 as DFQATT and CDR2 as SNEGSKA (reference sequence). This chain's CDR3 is CSAQGVNEQYF. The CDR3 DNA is TGCAGTGCCCAAGGTGTGAACGAGCAGTACTTC.

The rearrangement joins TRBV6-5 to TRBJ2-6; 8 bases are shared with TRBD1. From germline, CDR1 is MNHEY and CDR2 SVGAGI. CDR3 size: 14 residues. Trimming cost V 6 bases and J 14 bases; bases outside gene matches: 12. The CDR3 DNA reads TGTGCCAGCAGCGGAACGGGACAGGTGACGATCCTGACTTTC. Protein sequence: CASSGTGQVTILTF.

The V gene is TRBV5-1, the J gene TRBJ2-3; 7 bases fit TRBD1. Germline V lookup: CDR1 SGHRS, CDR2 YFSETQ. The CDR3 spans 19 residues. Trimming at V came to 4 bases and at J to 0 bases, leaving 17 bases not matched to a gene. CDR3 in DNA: TGCGCCAGCAGCAGTGGTGACAGGGCCTCCTACAGTAGCACAGATACGCAGTATTTT. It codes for CASSSGDRASYSSTDTQYF.

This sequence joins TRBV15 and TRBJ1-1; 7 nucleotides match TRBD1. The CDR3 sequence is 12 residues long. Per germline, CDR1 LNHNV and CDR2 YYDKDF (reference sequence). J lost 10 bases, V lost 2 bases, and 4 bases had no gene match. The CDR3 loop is CATSRRQGRAFF. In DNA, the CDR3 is TGTGCCACCAGCAGACGACAGGGACGAGCTTTCTTT.

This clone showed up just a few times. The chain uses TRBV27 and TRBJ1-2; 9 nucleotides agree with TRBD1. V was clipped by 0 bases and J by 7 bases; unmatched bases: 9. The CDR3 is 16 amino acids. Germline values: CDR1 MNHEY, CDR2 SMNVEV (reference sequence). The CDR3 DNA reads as TGTGCCAGCAGTTTATCGATAGGGACAGGGTCTGCTGGCTACACCTTC. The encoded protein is CASSLSIGTGSAGYTF.

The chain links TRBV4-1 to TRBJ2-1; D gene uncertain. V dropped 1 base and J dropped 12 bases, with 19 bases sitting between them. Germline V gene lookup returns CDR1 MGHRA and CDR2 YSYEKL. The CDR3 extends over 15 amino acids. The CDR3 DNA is TGCGCCAGCAGCCAAGTGGCGGTAGCTGTCGTGGGGCAGTTCTTC. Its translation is CASSQVAVAVVGQFF.

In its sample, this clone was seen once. The CDR3 DNA sequence: TGTGCCAGCAGTTATAGACAGGCCTACGAGCAGTACTTC. This gives the protein CASSYRQAYEQYF. The chain links TRBV28 to TRBJ2-7, with D perhaps matching TRBD1 (6 bases). The CDR3 contains 13 residues. The V end was cut by 4 bases, the J end by 2 bases, with 9 bases between. Looked up from germline, CDR1 is MDHEN and CDR2 is SYDVKM.

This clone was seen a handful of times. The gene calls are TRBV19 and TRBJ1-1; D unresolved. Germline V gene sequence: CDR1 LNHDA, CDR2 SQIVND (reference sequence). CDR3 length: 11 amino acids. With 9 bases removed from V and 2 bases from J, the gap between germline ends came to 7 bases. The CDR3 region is CASRGNTEAFF. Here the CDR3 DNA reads TGTGCCAGCCGGGGTAACACTGAAGCTTTCTTT.

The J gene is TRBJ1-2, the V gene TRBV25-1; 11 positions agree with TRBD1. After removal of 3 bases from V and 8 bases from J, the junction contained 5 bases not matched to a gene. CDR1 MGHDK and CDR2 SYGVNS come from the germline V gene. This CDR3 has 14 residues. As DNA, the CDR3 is TGTGCCAGCAGTGAGGGACAGGGGGTTTCGGGCTACACCTTC. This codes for CASSEGQGVSGYTF.

The CDR3 reads CASSAPQSPRQGFTGELFF. The CDR3 DNA reads as TGTGCCAGCAGCGCACCCCAATCTCCGAGACAGGGTTTCACCGGGGAGCTGTTTTTT. The rearrangement uses TRBV7-6 and TRBJ2-2; 7 bases map to TRBD1. This CDR3 region has 19 residues. Per the germline V gene, CDR1 is SGHVS and CDR2 is FNYEAQ. The V gene end was trimmed by 5 bases and the J gene end by 4 bases; junction bases not matched to a gene: 19.

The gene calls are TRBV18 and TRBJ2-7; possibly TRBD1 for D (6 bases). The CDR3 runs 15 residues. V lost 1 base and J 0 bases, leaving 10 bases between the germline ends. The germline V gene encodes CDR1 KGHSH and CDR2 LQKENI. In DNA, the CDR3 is TGTGCCAGCTCACCACAGGCGGACAGCTCCTACGAGCAGTACTTC. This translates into CASSPQADSSYEQYF.

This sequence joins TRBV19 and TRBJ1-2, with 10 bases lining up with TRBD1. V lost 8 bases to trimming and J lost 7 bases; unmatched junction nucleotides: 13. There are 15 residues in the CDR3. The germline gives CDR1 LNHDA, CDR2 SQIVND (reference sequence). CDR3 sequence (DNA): TGTGCCAGTCAACGGGACAGGGGTTTTCCGGCTGGCTACACCTTC. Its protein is CASQRDRGFPAGYTF.

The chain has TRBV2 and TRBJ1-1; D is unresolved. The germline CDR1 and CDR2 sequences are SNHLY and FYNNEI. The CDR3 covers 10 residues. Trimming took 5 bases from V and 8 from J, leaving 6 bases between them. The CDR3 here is CASSSFEAFF. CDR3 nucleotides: TGTGCCAGCAGTTCATTCGAAGCTTTCTTT.

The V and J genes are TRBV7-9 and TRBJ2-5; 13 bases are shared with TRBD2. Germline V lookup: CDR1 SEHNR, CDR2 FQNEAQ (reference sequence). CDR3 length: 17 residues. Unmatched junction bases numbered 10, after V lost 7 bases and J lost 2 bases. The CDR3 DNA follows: TGTGCCAGCATCCCGACTAGCGGGAGGCCGGGGCAAGAGACCCAGTACTTC. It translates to CASIPTSGRPGQETQYF.

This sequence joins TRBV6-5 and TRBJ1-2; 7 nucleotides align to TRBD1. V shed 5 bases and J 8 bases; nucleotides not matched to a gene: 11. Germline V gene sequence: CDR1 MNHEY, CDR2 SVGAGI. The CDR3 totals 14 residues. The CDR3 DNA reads TGTGCCAGCAGTAGGGGAAAAGGGGGCGGAGGCTACACCTTC. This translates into CASSRGKGGGGYTF.